This TCR beta chain was identified during a study of cytomegalovirus exposure and HLA in healthy donors. This clone was observed once. Its antigen is currently unknown. The V and J ends lost 11 bases and 3 bases respectively, with 14 bases between them. This CDR3 spans 12 amino acids. From germline, CDR1 is SNHLY and CDR2 FYNNEI. Study-level findings and limits: For TCR beta chains, V- and J-gene trimming was later linked to a missense DCLRE1C variant. The investigators catalogued 150 or so TCR beta chains as cytomegalovirus-associated.

The PCR ran on 60 Vbeta and 13 Jbeta primers. Method: immunoSEQ multiplex PCR; TCRdb's copy keeps in-frame clones and lacks some. The sample records 160,000 or so clones, 84% being singletons. J is TRBJ2-7 and V is TRBV2, with a weak D call TRBD1 (6 bases). This sequence originates from a man aged 25 to 45 in good health and CMV-seronegative. Source material: PBMCs. CDR3 loop: CAAGQSGYEQYF. CDR3 in DNA: TGTGCCGCCGGACAGTCAGGCTACGAGCAGTACTTC.